These 21 T cell receptor beta chains were sequenced from one sample in a study of spatial heterogeneity in lung cancer. Indicated time point: blood at routine non-recurrence follow-up after resection. No cell sorting; template was whole RNA from tumor, lung tissue or PBMC. Using its own MiXCR run on the 5' RACE reads, TCRdb lists one record per CDR3 protein. The sample includes about 120,000 distinct CDR3 sequences, 9% to 15% of them seen just once. The sample here was PBMCs, taken at follow-up. The receptors were gathered from a male donor with early-stage non-small cell lung cancer.

In this sample, this clonotype turned up many times. The chain carries TRBV11-2 and TRBJ2-5; 9 positions agree with TRBD1. V lost 6 bases, J lost 4 bases, and 12 bases stayed unmatched. This CDR3 region has 16 residues. Germline V gives CDR1 SGHAT, CDR2 FQNNGV. This CDR3 is CASRTGGREKRETQYF. CDR3 DNA sequence: TGTGCCAGCAGGACAGGGGGGCGTGAGAAGCGAGAGACCCAGTACTTC.

This clonotype was detected a few times. The chain is built from TRBV5-1 and TRBJ2-3; 12 bases agree with TRBD2. Germline V gene lookup returns CDR1 SGHRS and CDR2 YFSETQ. With V trimmed by 0 bases and J by 0 bases, 5 bases remained unmatched. The CDR3 covers 18 residues. The CDR3: CASSLGIGLAGSTDTQYF. CDR3 nucleotides: TGCGCCAGCAGCTTGGGGATAGGACTAGCGGGGAGCACAGATACGCAGTATTTT.

The chain links TRBV20-1 to TRBJ1-5, with unresolved D. The CDR3 runs 12 residues. Germline values: CDR1 DFQATT, CDR2 SNEGSKA (reference sequence). Trimming took off 2 bases at V and 6 bases at J, with 8 bases between the two ends. CDR3 residues: CSARKKGQPQHF. CDR3 DNA: TGCAGTGCTAGAAAGAAGGGTCAGCCCCAGCATTTT.

This clonotype was seen repeatedly, ten times or more. V gene TRBV20-1 combines with J gene TRBJ1-1; a possible D gene is TRBD1 (6 bases). The CDR3 totals 13 residues. CDR1 DFQATT and CDR2 SNEGSKA come from the germline V gene (reference sequence). V gave up 3 bases and J gave up 7 bases, with 15 bases separating them. In nucleotides, the CDR3 is TGCAGTGCTAGTACCTTGACAGGAGGTGAAGCTTTCTTT. Its translation is CSASTLTGGEAFF.

This clonotype has a handful of counts. The chain recombines TRBV9 with TRBJ2-4; D is possibly TRBD1 (5 bases). Germline CDR1 and CDR2: SGDLS and YYNGEE. V lost 2 bases and J 7 bases, leaving 10 bases between the germline ends. The CDR3 runs to 13 residues. CDR3 residues: CASSVSSGNIQYF. The CDR3, as DNA: TGTGCCAGCAGCGTCTCTTCAGGGAACATTCAGTACTTC.

The chain carries TRBV5-1 and TRBJ1-4; D might be TRBD1 (5 bases). The CDR3 runs 14 residues. CDR1 and CDR2 from the germline V gene are SGHRS and YFSETQ. V lost 1 base to trimming and J lost 7 bases, with 11 bases between them. Here the CDR3 DNA reads TGCGCCAGCAGCTTGCGGCAGGGAGGTGAAAAACTGTTTTTT. Translated, it gives CASSLRQGGEKLFF.

This clonotype was seen many times. The V call is TRBV29-1, the J call TRBJ1-2; 8 bases are shared with TRBD1. The J segment lost 0 bases and the V segment lost 4 bases, leaving 7 bases of the junction unmatched. Germline lookup yields CDR1 SQVTM and CDR2 ANQGSEA. The CDR3 spans 15 residues. The CDR3 protein is CSVGTGPESNYGYTF. The CDR3 nucleotides read TGCAGCGTTGGGACAGGGCCCGAGTCTAACTATGGCTACACCTTC.

The V call is TRBV7-7, the J call TRBJ2-2, with D unresolved. This CDR3 comprises 15 residues. Trimming cost V 0 bases and J 6 bases, with 11 bases left between them. The germline V gene has CDR1 SSHAT and CDR2 FNYEAQ (reference sequence). CDR3 residues: CASSLAGLTPGELFF. CDR3 DNA sequence: TGTGCCAGCAGCTTAGCCGGCCTAACCCCCGGGGAGCTGTTTTTT.

The rearrangement joins TRBV5-6 to TRBJ2-3, with D perhaps matching TRBD1 or TRBD2 (5 bases each). Germline V lookup: CDR1 SGHDT, CDR2 YYEEEE. V was shortened by 0 bases and J by 2 bases, with 10 bases between the two germline ends. The CDR3 is 15 amino acids. DNA of the CDR3: TGTGCCAGCAGCTTGGGAGGGGATTTCACAGATACGCAGTATTTT. Its translation is CASSLGGDFTDTQYF.

The chain couples TRBV7-2 to TRBJ2-3; 10 nucleotides align to TRBD2. CDR3 length: 15 amino acids. Germline V gene lookup returns CDR1 SGHTA and CDR2 FQGNSA. J lost 9 bases, V lost 4 bases, and 10 bases had no gene match. This chain's CDR3 is CASSSPGTSGNTQYF. The CDR3 DNA reads TGTGCCAGCAGCTCCCCCGGCACTAGCGGGAACACGCAGTATTTT.

V and J are TRBV3-1 and TRBJ1-1; D might be TRBD1 (6 bases). Trimming stripped 3 bases from V and 1 base from J, with 9 bases between. The CDR3 runs 14 residues. The germline V gene encodes CDR1 LGHDT and CDR2 YNNKEL (reference sequence). The CDR3 region is CASSHDRPNTEAFF. The CDR3 bases are TGTGCCAGCAGCCACGACAGGCCGAACACTGAAGCTTTCTTT.

The rearrangement links TRBV5-5 to TRBJ2-7; D is possibly TRBD1 (5 bases). The germline V gene encodes CDR1 SGHKS and CDR2 YYEKEE (reference sequence). Trimming removed 1 base from V and 4 bases from J, with 15 bases in between. This CDR3 is 15 amino acids long. The CDR3 DNA sequence: TGTGCCAGCAGCTTGAACAGGCCTTATAGTTACGAGCAGTACTTC. It specifies CASSLNRPYSYEQYF. Variable domain in full (rest from reference TRBV5-5 and TRBJ2-7): DAGVTQSPTHLIKTRGQQVTLRCSPISGHKSVSWYQQVLGQGPQFIFQYYEKEERGRGNFPDRFSARQFPNYSSELNVNALLLGDSALYLCASSLNRPYSYEQYFGPGTRLTVT.

This clonotype was observed a few times. V usage is TRBV5-6 and J usage is TRBJ2-3; 12 bases are a match to TRBD2. The CDR3 extends over 14 amino acids. The germline V gene encodes CDR1 SGHDT and CDR2 YYEEEE. With V trimmed by 7 bases and J by 6 bases, 6 bases remained unmatched. CDR3 bases: TGTGCCAGCTGCGGACTAGCGGGGTCGGATACGCAGTATTTT. Protein sequence: CASCGLAGSDTQYF.

The chain has TRBV4-2 and TRBJ2-2; 8 bases are a match to TRBD1. Germline assignment: CDR1 LGHNA and CDR2 YNFKEQ. After removal of 2 bases from V and 6 bases from J, the junction contained 8 bases not matched to a gene. The CDR3 runs to 16 residues. CDR3 loop: CASSQSDRGEPGELFF. As DNA, the CDR3 is TGTGCCAGCAGCCAATCTGACAGGGGCGAACCCGGGGAGCTGTTTTTT.

The CDR3 DNA sequence: TGTGCCAGCAGTCTAACAGTCGAGCAGTACTTC. This encodes CASSLTVEQYF. The V gene is TRBV12-3 or TRBV12-4, the J gene TRBJ2-7, with unresolved D. V gave up 5 bases and J gave up 6 bases, with 8 bases separating them. The CDR3 consists of 11 residues.

This clonotype was seen a handful of times. The rearrangement uses TRBV7-2 and TRBJ1-5; D unresolved. Germline loops: CDR1 SGHTA, CDR2 FQGNSA. V lost 1 base and J 9 bases, leaving 7 bases between the germline ends. This CDR3 region has 12 residues. The chain's CDR3 is CASSLEVGPQHF. For the CDR3, the DNA is TGTGCCAGCAGCTTAGAAGTTGGGCCCCAGCATTTT.

This clonotype was observed at least ten times. The chain is built from TRBV11-1 and TRBJ1-2, with 7 bases that match TRBD1. The CDR3 has 17 amino acids. With V trimmed by 1 base and J by 2 bases, 10 bases remained unmatched. Germline V CDR1 and CDR2: SGHAT, FQDESV (reference sequence). CDR3: CASSLDRARQGNYGYTF. CDR3 in DNA: TGTGCCAGCAGCTTAGACCGGGCGCGACAGGGCAACTATGGCTACACCTTC.

This clonotype has ten or more counts. The chain has TRBV20-1 and TRBJ2-7; D gene uncertain. Germline CDR1 DFQATT, CDR2 SNEGSKA (reference sequence). Trimming cost V 1 base and J 0 bases, with 10 bases left between them. This CDR3 spans 14 amino acids. CDR3 protein: CSARGLSFSYEQYF. The CDR3 region has the DNA TGCAGTGCTAGAGGACTGAGTTTCTCCTACGAGCAGTACTTC.

Only a few counts were recorded for this clonotype. The chain uses TRBV7-2 and TRBJ2-4; D is uncertain. The CDR3 is 15 residues long. Germline V CDR1 and CDR2: SGHTA, FQGNSA. V was pared by 2 bases and J by 0 bases, with 8 bases between. The CDR3 nucleotides read TGTGCCAGCAGCTTAATGGTTCTAGCCAAAAACATTCAGTACTTC. Translation gives CASSLMVLAKNIQYF.

The chain is built from TRBV10-3 and TRBJ2-2; 8 bases map to TRBD1. The CDR3 is made up of 14 amino acids. The V and J ends lost 6 bases and 1 base, in that order; junction bases with no gene match: 1. Germline V gene data show CDR1 as ENHRY and CDR2 as SYGVKD. CDR3 in amino acids: CAISGTGNTGELFF. In nucleotides, the CDR3 is TGTGCCATCAGCGGGACAGGGAACACCGGGGAGCTGTTTTTT.

This clonotype has a count of ten or more. The chain couples TRBV29-1 to TRBJ1-4, with D possibly matching TRBD1 (6 bases). V lost 7 bases to trimming and J lost 7 bases, with 13 bases between them. Germline-derived CDR1 and CDR2 are SQVTM and ANQGSEA. The length of the CDR3 is 12 residues. CDR3 DNA: TGCAGCGCGTACAGGGTCCCTGAAAAACTGTTTTTT. It translates to CSAYRVPEKLFF.